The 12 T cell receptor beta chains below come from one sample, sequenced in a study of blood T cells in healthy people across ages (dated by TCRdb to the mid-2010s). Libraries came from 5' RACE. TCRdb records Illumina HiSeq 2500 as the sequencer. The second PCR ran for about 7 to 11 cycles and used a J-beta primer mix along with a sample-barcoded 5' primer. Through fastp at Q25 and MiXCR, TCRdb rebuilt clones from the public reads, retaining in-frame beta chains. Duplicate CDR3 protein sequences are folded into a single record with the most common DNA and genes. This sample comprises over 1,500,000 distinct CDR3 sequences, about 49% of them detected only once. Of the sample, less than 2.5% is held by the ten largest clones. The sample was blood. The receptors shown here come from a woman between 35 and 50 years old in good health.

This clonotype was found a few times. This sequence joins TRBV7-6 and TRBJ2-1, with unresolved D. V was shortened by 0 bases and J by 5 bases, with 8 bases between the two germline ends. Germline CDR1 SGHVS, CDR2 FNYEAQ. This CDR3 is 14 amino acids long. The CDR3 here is CASSLAHGNNEQFF. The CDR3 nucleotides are TGTGCCAGCAGCTTAGCGCACGGAAACAATGAGCAGTTCTTC. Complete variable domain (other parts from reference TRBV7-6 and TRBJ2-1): GAGVSQSPRYKVTKRGQDVALRCDPISGHVSLYWYRQALGQGPEFLTYFNYEAQQDKSGLPNDRFSAERPEGSISTLTIQRTEQRDSAMYRCASSLAHGNNEQFFGPGTRLTVL.

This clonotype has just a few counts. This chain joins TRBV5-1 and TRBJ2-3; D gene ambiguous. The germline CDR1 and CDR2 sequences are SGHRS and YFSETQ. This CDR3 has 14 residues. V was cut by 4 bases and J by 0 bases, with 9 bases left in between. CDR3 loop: CASSMDPSTDTQYF. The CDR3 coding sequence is TGCGCCAGCAGCATGGACCCAAGCACAGATACGCAGTATTTT. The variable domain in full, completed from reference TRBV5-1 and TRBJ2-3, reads KAGVTQTPRYLIKTRGQQVTLSCSPISGHRSVSWYQQTPGQGLQFLFEYFSETQRNKGNFPGRFSGRQFSNSRSEMNVSTLELGDSALYLCASSMDPSTDTQYFGPGTRLTVL.

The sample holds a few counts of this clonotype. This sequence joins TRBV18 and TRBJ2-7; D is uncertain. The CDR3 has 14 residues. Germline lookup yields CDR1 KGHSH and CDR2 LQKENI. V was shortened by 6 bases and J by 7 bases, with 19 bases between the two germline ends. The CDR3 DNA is TGTGCCAGCTCTCCAGGCCCCTTGGATTGGGAGCAGTACTTC. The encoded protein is CASSPGPLDWEQYF. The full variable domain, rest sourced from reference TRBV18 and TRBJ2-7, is NAGVMQNPRHLVRRRGQEARLRCSPMKGHSHVYWYRQLPEEGLKFMVYLQKENIIDESGMPKERFSAEFPKEGPSILRIQQVVRGDSAAYFCASSPGPLDWEQYFGPGTRLTVT.

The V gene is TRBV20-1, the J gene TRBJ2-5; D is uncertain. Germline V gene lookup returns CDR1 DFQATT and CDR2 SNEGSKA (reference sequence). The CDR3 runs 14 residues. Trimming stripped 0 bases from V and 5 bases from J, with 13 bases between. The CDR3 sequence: CSARDLSAVETQYF. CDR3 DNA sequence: TGCAGTGCTAGAGATCTAAGTGCCGTGGAGACCCAGTACTTC.

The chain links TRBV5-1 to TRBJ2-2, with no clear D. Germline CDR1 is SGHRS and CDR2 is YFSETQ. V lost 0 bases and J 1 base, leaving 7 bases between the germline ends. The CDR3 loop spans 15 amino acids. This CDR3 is CASSLVPGNTGELFF. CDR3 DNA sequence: TGCGCCAGCAGCTTGGTTCCGGGGAACACCGGGGAGCTGTTTTTT.

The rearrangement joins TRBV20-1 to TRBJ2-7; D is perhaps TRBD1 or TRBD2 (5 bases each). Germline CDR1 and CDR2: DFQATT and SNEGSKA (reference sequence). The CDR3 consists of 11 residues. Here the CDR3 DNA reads TGCTGGGACCTAACAAAGTTCGAGCAGTACTTC. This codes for CWDLTKFEQYF.

The CDR3 reads CSASRGGMDQPQHF. The CDR3 DNA follows: TGCAGTGCTAGTCGGGGGGGGATGGATCAGCCCCAGCATTTT. V is TRBV20-1 and J is TRBJ1-5, with D possibly matching TRBD1 (5 bases). This CDR3 region has 14 residues. V was pared by 3 bases and J by 5 bases, with 14 bases between. Germline lookup yields CDR1 DFQATT and CDR2 SNEGSKA (reference sequence).

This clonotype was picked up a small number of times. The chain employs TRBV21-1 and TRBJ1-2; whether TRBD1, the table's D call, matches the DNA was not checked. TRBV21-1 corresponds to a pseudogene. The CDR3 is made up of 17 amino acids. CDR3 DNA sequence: TGTGCCAGCAGCAAAGACGTCCAGGGGGCGAGGGACTATGGCTACACCTTC. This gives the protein CASSKDVQGARDYGYTF.

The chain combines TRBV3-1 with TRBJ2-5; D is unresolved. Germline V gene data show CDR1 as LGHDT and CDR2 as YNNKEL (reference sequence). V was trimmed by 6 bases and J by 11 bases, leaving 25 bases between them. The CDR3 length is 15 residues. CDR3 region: CASSPTESSYNGQYF. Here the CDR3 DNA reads TGTGCCAGCAGTCCCACAGAAAGCTCCTACAATGGGCAGTACTTC.

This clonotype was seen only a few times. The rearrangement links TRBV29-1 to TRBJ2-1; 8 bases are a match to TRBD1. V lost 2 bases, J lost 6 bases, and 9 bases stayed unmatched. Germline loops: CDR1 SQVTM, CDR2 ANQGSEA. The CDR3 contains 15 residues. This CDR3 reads CSVESWTGMANEQFF. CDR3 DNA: TGCAGCGTTGAATCGTGGACAGGGATGGCCAATGAGCAGTTCTTC.

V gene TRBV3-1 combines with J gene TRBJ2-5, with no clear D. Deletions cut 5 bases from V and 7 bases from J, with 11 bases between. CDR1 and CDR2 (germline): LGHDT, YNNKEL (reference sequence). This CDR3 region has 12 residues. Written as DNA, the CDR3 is TGTGCCAGCAGCAACGGCGTCGGGACCCAGTACTTC. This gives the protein CASSNGVGTQYF.

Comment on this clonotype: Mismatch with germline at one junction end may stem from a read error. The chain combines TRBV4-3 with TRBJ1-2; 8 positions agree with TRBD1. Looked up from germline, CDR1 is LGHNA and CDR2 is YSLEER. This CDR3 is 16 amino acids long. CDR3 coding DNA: TGCGCCAGCGGCCAACCTGGGACAGGTCAGAACTATGGCTACACCTTC. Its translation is CASGQPGTGQNYGYTF.